The 21 T cell receptor beta chains below were found in one sample sequenced in a study of Ad26.COV2.S vaccination and SARS-CoV-2 variants. Produced via immunoSEQ multiplex PCR; TCRdb's table is partial and in-frame only. The sample holds around 170,000 clones, roughly 89% seen once. Sequenced material: peripheral blood, taken after recovery from COVID-19. Receptors were obtained from a human donor who had recovered from COVID-19.

V usage is TRBV6-2 or TRBV6-3 and J usage is TRBJ2-7; tentative D call: TRBD1 (5 bases). CDR1 is MNHEY and CDR2 is SVGEGT in the germline V gene. The CDR3 is 14 amino acids. V lost 4 bases and J 0 bases, leaving 10 bases between the germline ends. Here the CDR3 reads CASSSRVRSYEQYF. CDR3 sequence (DNA): TGTGCCAGCAGTTCCAGGGTCCGCTCCTACGAGCAGTACTTC.

The CDR3 loop reads CASSGVWRGGNRGYTF. As DNA, the CDR3 is TGTGCCAGCAGTGGGGTGTGGCGGGGAGGGAATAGAGGCTACACCTTC. This chain joins TRBV2 and TRBJ1-2; D is undetermined. CDR3 length: 16 amino acids. Deletions cut 4 bases from V and 8 bases from J, with 23 bases between. Germline assignment: CDR1 SNHLY and CDR2 FYNNEI.

As to this clone: The sample holds other DNA sequences that translate to the same CDR3. The J gene is TRBJ2-1, the V gene TRBV9, with 10 bases lining up with TRBD1. The CDR3 length is 14 residues. Germline CDR1 reads SGDLS; CDR2 reads YYNGEE. V lost 0 bases, J lost 7 bases, and 1 base stayed unmatched. The CDR3 protein is CASSVGTGGNEQFF. Written as DNA, the CDR3 is TGTGCCAGCAGCGTAGGGACAGGGGGGAATGAGCAGTTCTTC.

The V gene is TRBV9, the J gene TRBJ2-5; 16 bases are shared with TRBD2. The CDR3 loop spans 16 amino acids. CDR1 and CDR2 from the germline V gene are SGDLS and YYNGEE. The V gene end was trimmed by 4 bases and the J gene end by 5 bases; junction bases not matched to a gene: 5. As DNA, the CDR3 is TGTGCCAGCAGCCCCTTGGGACTAGCGGGGGGGGAGACCCAGTACTTC. The encoded protein is CASSPLGLAGGETQYF.

This rearrangement joins TRBV6-5 to TRBJ2-7; tentative D call: TRBD1 (6 bases). CDR3 length: 13 residues. V was trimmed by 2 bases and J by 6 bases, leaving 11 bases between them. CDR1 and CDR2 from the germline V gene are MNHEY and SVGAGI. The DNA of the CDR3 is TGTGCCAGCAGTTACCCTGGACAGAGCGAGCAGTACTTC. This codes for CASSYPGQSEQYF.

The CDR3: CASSPDRNTDTQYF. The CDR3 DNA is TGTGCCAGCAGCCCCGACAGGAACACAGATACGCAGTATTTT. The chain has TRBV5-5 and TRBJ2-3; possibly TRBD1 for D (6 bases). The CDR3 length is 14 residues. The germline V gene has CDR1 SGHKS and CDR2 YYEKEE (reference sequence). The germline V and J ends were trimmed by 4 bases and 2 bases, with 11 bases remaining between them.

The chain has TRBV18 and TRBJ1-1, with D unresolved. From germline, CDR1 is KGHSH and CDR2 LQKENI. The germline V and J ends were trimmed by 1 base and 2 bases, with 14 bases remaining between them. This CDR3 spans 16 amino acids. The CDR3 is CASSPLLSGKNTEAFF. CDR3 nucleotide sequence: TGTGCCAGCTCACCACTTCTCTCGGGGAAAAACACTGAAGCTTTCTTT.

Here the CDR3 DNA reads TGTGCCAGTAGTATATTGGGGACAGGGGCCCAAGAGACCCAGTACTTC. It translates to CASSILGTGAQETQYF. The chain uses TRBV19 and TRBJ2-5; 10 positions agree with TRBD1. The V segment lost 2 bases and the J segment 1 base; nucleotides outside the gene matches: 4. From germline, CDR1 is LNHDA and CDR2 SQIVND (reference sequence). This CDR3 has 16 residues.

The chain couples TRBV9 to TRBJ2-1; TRBD2 aligns across 10 bases. Trimming took 4 bases from V and 2 from J; bases not matched to a gene: 6. The CDR3 sequence is 16 residues long. CDR1 SGDLS and CDR2 YYNGEE come from the germline V gene. The CDR3: CASSLIAGGTYNEQFF. Here the CDR3 DNA reads TGTGCCAGCAGCCTAATAGCGGGGGGTACCTACAATGAGCAGTTCTTC.

The V call is TRBV6-1, the J call TRBJ2-3; 8 positions match TRBD2. Germline V gene lookup returns CDR1 MNHNS and CDR2 SASEGT. J was trimmed by 2 bases and V by 2 bases; bases with no gene match: 3. The CDR3 has 15 amino acids. The CDR3 DNA reads as TGTGCCAGCAGTGAACTAGCGGGTATCACAGATACGCAGTATTTT. It specifies CASSELAGITDTQYF.

This rearrangement joins TRBV25-1 to TRBJ2-3; D could derive from TRBD1 or TRBD2 (5 bases each). The CDR3 spans 14 residues. The germline gives CDR1 MGHDK, CDR2 SYGVNS. Deletions cut 4 bases from V and 0 bases from J, with 8 bases between. CDR3 loop: CASSVEGSTDTQYF. In DNA form, the CDR3 reads TGTGCCAGCAGTGTTGAGGGGAGCACAGATACGCAGTATTTT.

The chain couples TRBV5-3 to TRBJ2-7; 10 bases map to TRBD2. TRBV5-3 is labeled an ORF, and its function is uncertain. V shed 1 base, J shed 4 bases, and the junction held 8 bases outside the gene matches. The CDR3 loop spans 16 amino acids. As DNA, the CDR3 is TGTGCCAGAAGCTTGCTGATAGCGGGAGGAGAGTACGAGCAGTACTTC. It is translated as CARSLLIAGGEYEQYF.

This clone was observed once. The chain has TRBV5-5 and TRBJ1-2; tentatively, D is TRBD1 (5 bases). The V end lost 1 base, the J end lost 5 bases, and 15 bases lay between the germline ends. Germline V CDR1 and CDR2: SGHKS, YYEKEE (reference sequence). This CDR3 has 15 residues. The CDR3 DNA reads TGTGCCAGCAGCTTGCCGGGGCAGGGAGAATATGGCTACACCTTC. Encoded protein: CASSLPGQGEYGYTF.

V usage is TRBV18 and J usage is TRBJ2-3, with D hard to call. There are 16 residues in the CDR3. CDR1 and CDR2 (germline): KGHSH, LQKENI. V was clipped by 2 bases and J by 4 bases, with 16 bases between them. The CDR3 sequence is CASSPMVPGSADTQYF. CDR3 in DNA: TGTGCCAGCTCACCAATGGTCCCAGGTTCGGCAGATACGCAGTATTTT.

The V and J genes are TRBV3-1 (or the pseudogene TRBV3-2) and TRBJ1-1, with D possibly being TRBD1 (6 bases). Trimming shortened V by 5 bases and J by 1 base, and 11 bases separated the two germline ends. CDR1 is LGHDT and CDR2 is YNNKEL in the germline V gene (reference sequence). The CDR3 sequence is 14 residues long. This chain's CDR3 is CASSFLRGNTEAFF. The CDR3 nucleotides read TGTGCCAGCAGCTTTCTCAGGGGGAACACTGAAGCTTTCTTT.

CDR3 sequence (DNA): TGTGCCAGCAGCTGGGACGTCTACTACGAGCAGTACTTC. Its translation: CASSWDVYYEQYF. The V gene is TRBV7-2, the J gene TRBJ2-7; D may correspond to TRBD1 or TRBD2 (5 bases each). The germline CDR1 and CDR2 sequences are SGHTA and FQGNSA. Trimming stripped 4 bases from V and 3 bases from J, with 10 bases between. CDR3 length equals 13 residues.

DNA for the CDR3: TGTGCCAGCAGCCCTGGGACAGGGGGTAATGGGGAGACCCAGTACTTC. Protein sequence: CASSPGTGGNGETQYF. The chain couples TRBV11-2 to TRBJ2-5, with TRBD1 matching 11 bases. CDR3 length equals 16 residues. Germline V gene lookup returns CDR1 SGHAT and CDR2 FQNNGV. The V segment lost 5 bases and the J segment 5 bases; nucleotides outside the gene matches: 10.

The V and J genes are TRBV27 and TRBJ2-5; D unresolved. The V and J ends lost 3 bases and 5 bases respectively, with 13 bases between them. The length of the CDR3 is 14 residues. Looked up from germline, CDR1 is MNHEY and CDR2 is SMNVEV (reference sequence). The CDR3 here is CASSFEESVETQYF. The CDR3 nucleotides read TGTGCCAGCAGTTTTGAGGAGTCGGTGGAGACCCAGTACTTC.

The chain carries TRBV11-2 and TRBJ2-1; 12 bases agree with TRBD2. Trimming took 4 bases from V and 3 from J; bases not matched to a gene: 7. This CDR3 has 17 amino acids. Germline lookup yields CDR1 SGHAT and CDR2 FQNNGV. CDR3: CASSSLAGGPYYNEQFF. In nucleotides, the CDR3 is TGTGCCAGCAGCTCTCTAGCGGGGGGGCCGTACTACAATGAGCAGTTCTTC.

As DNA, the CDR3 is TGTGCCAGCAGCATCGGGAGAGCAGGGGTCGGGGAGCTGTTTTTT. It encodes CASSIGRAGVGELFF. The chain couples TRBV5-4 to TRBJ2-2, with D perhaps given as TRBD1 or TRBD2 (6 bases each). The V gene's germline CDR1 is SGHNT and CDR2 YYREEE (reference sequence). V dropped 4 bases and J dropped 7 bases, with 17 bases sitting between them. The CDR3 consists of 15 residues.

The J gene is TRBJ2-2, the V gene TRBV7-9; possibly TRBD1 for D (6 bases). Germline lookup yields CDR1 SEHNR and CDR2 FQNEAQ (reference sequence). The length of the CDR3 is 19 residues. The V and J ends lost 4 bases and 5 bases respectively, with 26 bases between them. CDR3 DNA: TGTGCCAGCAGCTCCTCTGTGTGGGGGCTGGCAGTTGGTACCGGGGAGCTGTTTTTT. Protein: CASSSSVWGLAVGTGELFF.